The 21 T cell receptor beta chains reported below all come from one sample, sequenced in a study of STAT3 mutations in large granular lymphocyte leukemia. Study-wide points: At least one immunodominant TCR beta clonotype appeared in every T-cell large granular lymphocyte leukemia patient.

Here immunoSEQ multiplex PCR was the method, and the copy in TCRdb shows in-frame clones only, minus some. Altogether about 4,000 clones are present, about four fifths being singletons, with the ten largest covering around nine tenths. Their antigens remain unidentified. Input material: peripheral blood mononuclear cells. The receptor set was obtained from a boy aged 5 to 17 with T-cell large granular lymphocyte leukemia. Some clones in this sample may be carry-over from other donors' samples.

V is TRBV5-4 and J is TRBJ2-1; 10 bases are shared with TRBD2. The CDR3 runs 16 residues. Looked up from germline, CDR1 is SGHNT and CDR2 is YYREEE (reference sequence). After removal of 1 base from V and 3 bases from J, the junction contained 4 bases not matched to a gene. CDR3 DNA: TGTGCCAGCAGCTTGCATAGGACTAGCGGCTACAATGAGCAGTTCTTC. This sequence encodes CASSLHRTSGYNEQFF.

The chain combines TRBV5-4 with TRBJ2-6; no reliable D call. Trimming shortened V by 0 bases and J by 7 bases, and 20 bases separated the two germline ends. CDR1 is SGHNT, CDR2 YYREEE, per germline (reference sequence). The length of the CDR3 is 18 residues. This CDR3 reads CASSLGRASALGANVLTF. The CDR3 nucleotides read TGTGCCAGCAGCTTGGGACGAGCTTCCGCTCTGGGAGCCAACGTCCTGACTTTC.

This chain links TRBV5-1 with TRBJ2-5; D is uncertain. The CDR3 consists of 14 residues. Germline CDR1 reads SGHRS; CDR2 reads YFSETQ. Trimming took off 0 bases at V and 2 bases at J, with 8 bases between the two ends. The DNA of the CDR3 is TGCGCCAGCAGCTTGGACACCGGGCAAGAGACCCAGTACTTC. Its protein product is CASSLDTGQETQYF.

The CDR3: CAWSGASSDTQYF. The CDR3, as DNA: TGTGCCTGGAGTGGTGCCAGCTCGGATACGCAGTATTTT. The chain carries TRBV30 and TRBJ2-3; D call uncertain. V was cut by 1 base and J by 6 bases, with 11 bases left in between. CDR3 length: 13 residues. Germline loops: CDR1 GTSNPN, CDR2 SVGIG (reference sequence).

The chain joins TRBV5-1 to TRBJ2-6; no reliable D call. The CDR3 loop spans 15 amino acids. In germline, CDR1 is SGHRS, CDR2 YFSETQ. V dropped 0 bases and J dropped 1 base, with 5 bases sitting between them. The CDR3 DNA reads TGCGCCAGCAGCTTGGCGATTTCTGGGGCCAACGTCCTGACTTTC. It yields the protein CASSLAISGANVLTF.

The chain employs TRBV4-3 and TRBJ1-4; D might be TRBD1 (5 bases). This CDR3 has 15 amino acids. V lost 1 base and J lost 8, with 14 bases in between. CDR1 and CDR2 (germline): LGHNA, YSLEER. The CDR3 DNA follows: TGCGCCAGCAGCCAAGTTACTGGGACGGGAGAAAAACTGTTTTTT. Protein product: CASSQVTGTGEKLFF.

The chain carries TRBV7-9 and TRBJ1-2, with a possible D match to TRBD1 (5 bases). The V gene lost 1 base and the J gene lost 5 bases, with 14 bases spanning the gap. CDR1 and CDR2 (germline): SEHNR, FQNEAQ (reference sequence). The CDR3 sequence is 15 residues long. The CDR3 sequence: CASSLGGEPEYGYTF. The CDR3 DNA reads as TGTGCCAGCAGCTTAGGGGGGGAACCGGAATATGGCTACACCTTC.

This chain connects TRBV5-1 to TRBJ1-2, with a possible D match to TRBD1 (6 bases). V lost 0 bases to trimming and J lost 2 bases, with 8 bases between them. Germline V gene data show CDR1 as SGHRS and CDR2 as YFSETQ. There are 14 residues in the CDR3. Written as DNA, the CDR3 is TGCGCCAGCAGCTTGGGGCAGGGGAACTATGGCTACACCTTC. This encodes CASSLGQGNYGYTF. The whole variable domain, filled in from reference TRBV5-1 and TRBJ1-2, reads KAGVTQTPRYLIKTRGQQVTLSCSPISGHRSVSWYQQTPGQGLQFLFEYFSETQRNKGNFPGRFSGRQFSNSRSEMNVSTLELGDSALYLCASSLGQGNYGYTFGSGTRLTVV.

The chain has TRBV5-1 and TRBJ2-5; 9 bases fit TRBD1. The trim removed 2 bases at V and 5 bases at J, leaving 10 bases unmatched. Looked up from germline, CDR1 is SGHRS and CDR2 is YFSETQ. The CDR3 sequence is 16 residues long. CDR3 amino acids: CASSFTTGQGGETQYF. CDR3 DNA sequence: TGCGCCAGCAGCTTCACAACGGGACAGGGCGGGGAGACCCAGTACTTC.

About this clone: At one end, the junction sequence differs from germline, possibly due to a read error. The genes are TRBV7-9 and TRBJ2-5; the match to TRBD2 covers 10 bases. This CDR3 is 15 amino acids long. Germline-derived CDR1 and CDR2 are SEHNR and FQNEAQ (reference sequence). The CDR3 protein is CASSVASGGVKTQYF. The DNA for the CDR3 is TGTGCCAGCAGCGTAGCTAGCGGGGGAGTAAAGACCCAGTACTTC.

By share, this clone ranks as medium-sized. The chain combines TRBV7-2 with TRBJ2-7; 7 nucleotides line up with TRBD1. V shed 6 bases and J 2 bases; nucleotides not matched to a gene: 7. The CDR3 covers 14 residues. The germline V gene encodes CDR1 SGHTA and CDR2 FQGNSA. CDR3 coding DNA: TGTGCCAGCAGAGACCCGGGACAGACCTACGAGCAGTACTTC. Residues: CASRDPGQTYEQYF.

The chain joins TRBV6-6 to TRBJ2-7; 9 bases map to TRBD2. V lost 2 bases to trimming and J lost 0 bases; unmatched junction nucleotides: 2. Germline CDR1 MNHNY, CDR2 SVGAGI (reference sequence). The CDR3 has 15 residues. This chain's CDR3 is CASSYEAGGSYEQYF. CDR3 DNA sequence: TGTGCCAGCAGTTACGAAGCGGGGGGCTCCTACGAGCAGTACTTC.

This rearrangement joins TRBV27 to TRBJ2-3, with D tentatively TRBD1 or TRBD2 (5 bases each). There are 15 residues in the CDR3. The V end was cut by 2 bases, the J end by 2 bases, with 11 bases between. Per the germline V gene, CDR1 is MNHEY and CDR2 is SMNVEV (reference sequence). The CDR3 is CASSLQGAFTDTQYF. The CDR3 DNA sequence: TGTGCCAGCAGTTTACAGGGAGCTTTCACAGATACGCAGTATTTT.

CDR3 protein: CASSWGGGQPQHF. CDR3 nucleotide sequence: TGTGCCAGCAGCTGGGGAGGGGGGCAGCCCCAGCATTTT. This chain connects TRBV5-5 to TRBJ1-5; tentatively, D is TRBD1 (6 bases). The CDR3 is made up of 13 amino acids. The germline gives CDR1 SGHKS, CDR2 YYEKEE (reference sequence). With 3 bases removed from V and 7 bases from J, the gap between germline ends came to 11 bases.

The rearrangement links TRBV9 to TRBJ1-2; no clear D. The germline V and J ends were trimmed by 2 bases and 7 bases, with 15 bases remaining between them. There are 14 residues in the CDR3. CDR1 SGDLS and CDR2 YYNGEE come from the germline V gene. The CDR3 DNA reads TGTGCCAGCAGCGTTGAGGTTTATCCAGCTGGCTACACCTTC. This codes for CASSVEVYPAGYTF.

CDR3 protein: CASSVTVGYSNQPQHF. CDR3 in DNA: TGTGCCAGCAGTGTTACAGTGGGCTATAGCAATCAGCCCCAGCATTTT. This sequence joins TRBV27 and TRBJ1-5; unclear D gene. This CDR3 comprises 16 residues. CDR1 is MNHEY and CDR2 is SMNVEV in the germline V gene (reference sequence). V was trimmed by 5 bases and J by 0 bases, leaving 14 bases between them.

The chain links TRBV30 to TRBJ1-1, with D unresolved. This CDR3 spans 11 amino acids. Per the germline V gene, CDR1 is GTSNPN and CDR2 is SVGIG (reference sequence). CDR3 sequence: CATTENTEAFF. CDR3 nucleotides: TGTGCGACGACGGAGAACACTGAAGCTTTCTTT.

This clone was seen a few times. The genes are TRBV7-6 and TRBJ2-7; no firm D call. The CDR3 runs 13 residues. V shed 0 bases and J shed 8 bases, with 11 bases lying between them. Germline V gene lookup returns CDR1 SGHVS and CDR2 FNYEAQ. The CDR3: CASSLALGNQQYF. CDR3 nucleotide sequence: TGTGCCAGCAGCTTAGCGTTAGGTAACCAGCAGTACTTC.

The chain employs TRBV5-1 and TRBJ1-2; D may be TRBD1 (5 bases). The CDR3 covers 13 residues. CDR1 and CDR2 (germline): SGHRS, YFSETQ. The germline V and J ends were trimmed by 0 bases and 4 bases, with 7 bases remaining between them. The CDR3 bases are TGCGCCAGCAGCTTGGCGGGGGGCTATGGCTACACCTTC. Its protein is CASSLAGGYGYTF. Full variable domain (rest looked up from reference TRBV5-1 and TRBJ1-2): KAGVTQTPRYLIKTRGQQVTLSCSPISGHRSVSWYQQTPGQGLQFLFEYFSETQRNKGNFPGRFSGRQFSNSRSEMNVSTLELGDSALYLCASSLAGGYGYTFGSGTRLTVV.

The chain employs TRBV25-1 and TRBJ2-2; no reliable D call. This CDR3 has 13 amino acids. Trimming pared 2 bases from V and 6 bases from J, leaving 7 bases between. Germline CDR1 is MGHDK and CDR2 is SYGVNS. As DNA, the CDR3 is TGTGCCAGCAGTGAACAGAGTGCCGGGGAGCTGTTTTTT. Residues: CASSEQSAGELFF.

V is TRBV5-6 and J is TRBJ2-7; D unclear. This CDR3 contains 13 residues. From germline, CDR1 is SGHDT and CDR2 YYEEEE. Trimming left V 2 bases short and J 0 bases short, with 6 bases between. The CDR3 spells CASSFGSSYEQYF. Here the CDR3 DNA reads TGTGCCAGCAGCTTTGGTAGCTCCTACGAGCAGTACTTC.